Below, 29 T cell receptor beta chains from the same sample are listed, as sequenced in a study of beta chain features in type 1 diabetes. What was sequenced were expressed TCRB transcripts, since all of the isolated RNA had been reverse transcribed. Generated by immunoSEQ multiplex PCR, the TCRdb table keeps only in-frame clones and is missing some. The data show about 160,000 clones, about 9.8% seen once. Sample: central memory CD4+ T cells from blood. The source is a woman between 18 and 29 years old in good health.

The sample holds a few counts of this clone. V usage is TRBV29-1 and J usage is TRBJ2-3; 9 nucleotides align to TRBD2. Looked up from germline, CDR1 is SQVTM and CDR2 is ANQGSEA. V was pared by 5 bases and J by 2 bases, with 5 bases of the junction left unmatched. The CDR3 sequence is 14 residues long. This chain's CDR3 is CSVKRGAATDTQYF. Written as DNA, the CDR3 is TGCAGCGTTAAGCGGGGGGCAGCCACAGATACGCAGTATTTT.

The chain combines TRBV5-6 with TRBJ2-2, with 7 bases that match TRBD1. The germline V gene has CDR1 SGHDT and CDR2 YYEEEE. The V gene end was trimmed by 0 bases and the J gene end by 4 bases; junction bases not matched to a gene: 3. The CDR3 runs 15 residues. CDR3 sequence: CASSLGQGLTGELFF. The CDR3 region has the DNA TGTGCCAGCAGCTTGGGACAGGGCCTCACCGGGGAGCTGTTTTTT.

Only a few counts were recorded for this clone. The chain links TRBV18 to TRBJ2-7, with D maybe TRBD2 (6 bases). Germline CDR1 and CDR2: KGHSH and LQKENI. This CDR3 has 14 amino acids. Trimming cost V 2 bases and J 2 bases, with 10 bases left between them. CDR3 nucleotides: TGTGCCAGCTCACCAGGGACTTCAACCTACGAGCAGTACTTC. Translation gives CASSPGTSTYEQYF.

There are a few counts of this clone. This chain uses TRBV7-8 with TRBJ2-7; 8 bases match TRBD1. The V gene's germline CDR1 is SGHVS and CDR2 FQNEAQ. There are 15 residues in the CDR3. V shed 6 bases, J shed 2 bases, and the junction held 9 bases outside the gene matches. Here the CDR3 DNA reads TGTGCCAGCAGGGACCCGGGACAGGCTGCCTACGAGCAGTACTTC. Its protein is CASRDPGQAAYEQYF. The whole variable domain, remainder taken from reference TRBV7-8 and TRBJ2-7, is GAGVSQSPRYKVAKRGQDVALRCDPISGHVSLFWYQQALGQGPEFLTYFQNEAQLDKSGLPSDRFFAERPEGSVSTLKIQRTQQEDSAVYLCASRDPGQAAYEQYFGPGTRLTVT.

This chain joins TRBV6-1 and TRBJ2-3; 7 positions agree with TRBD2. The V gene end was trimmed by 7 bases and the J gene end by 4 bases; junction bases not matched to a gene: 5. There are 13 residues in the CDR3. Germline assignment: CDR1 MNHNS and CDR2 SASEGT. CDR3 protein: CASKAGVADTQYF. The DNA of the CDR3 is TGTGCCAGCAAGGCGGGAGTGGCAGATACGCAGTATTTT.

The chain recombines TRBV7-3 with TRBJ2-5; D unresolved. Germline lookup yields CDR1 SGHTA and CDR2 FQGTGA. The CDR3 contains 12 residues. V was shortened by 10 bases and J by 1 base, with 10 bases between the two germline ends. The CDR3 DNA reads as TGTGCCATTCAGACTTTCCAAGAGACCCAGTACTTC. Encoded protein: CAIQTFQETQYF.

This clone was counted only a few times. CDR3 coding DNA: TGCAGCGTTGGAGGACAGGGGGCCCACGAGCAGTACTTC. Amino acid sequence: CSVGGQGAHEQYF. The chain recombines TRBV29-1 with TRBJ2-7; 11 nucleotides line up with TRBD1. This CDR3 contains 13 residues. V shed 4 bases, J shed 5 bases, and the junction held 4 bases outside the gene matches. Looked up from germline, CDR1 is SQVTM and CDR2 is ANQGSEA.

This clone came up a few times. The chain has TRBV5-1 and TRBJ1-1; 7 nucleotides align to TRBD1. The CDR3 length is 15 residues. Trimming cost V 2 bases and J 2 bases; bases outside gene matches: 6. CDR1 is SGHRS and CDR2 is YFSETQ in the germline V gene. CDR3 loop: CASSFQTGSNTEAFF. DNA of the CDR3: TGCGCCAGCAGCTTTCAGACAGGGTCCAACACTGAAGCTTTCTTT.

This clone was recorded a few times. V is TRBV7-8 and J is TRBJ2-2; no clear D gene. V was shortened by 3 bases and J by 2 bases, with 7 bases between the two germline ends. CDR1 is SGHVS and CDR2 is FQNEAQ in the germline V gene. This CDR3 is 14 amino acids long. As DNA, the CDR3 is TGTGCCAGCAGCTTTGCGGCAAACACCGGGGAGCTGTTTTTT. It codes for CASSFAANTGELFF.

The table lists this clone with many counts. This chain links TRBV4-3 with TRBJ2-4; TRBD1 is a possible D gene (6 bases). This CDR3 has 14 residues. Trimming took off 1 base at V and 6 bases at J, with 10 bases between the two ends. The V gene's germline CDR1 is LGHNA and CDR2 YSLEER. Here the CDR3 reads CASSQVPRGNIQYF. The CDR3 DNA follows: TGCGCCAGCAGCCAAGTTCCCAGGGGAAACATTCAGTACTTC.

V and J are TRBV25-1 and TRBJ1-4; TRBD1 aligns across 9 bases. Germline loops: CDR1 MGHDK, CDR2 SYGVNS. This CDR3 has 14 residues. V shed 8 bases, J shed 8 bases, and the junction held 9 bases outside the gene matches. The CDR3 bases are TGTGCCAGCGCTCAAACAGGGGGCGGAGAAAAACTGTTTTTT. This gives the protein CASAQTGGGEKLFF.

The chain has TRBV4-1 and TRBJ1-5, with D perhaps TRBD1 (6 bases). There are 15 residues in the CDR3. Looked up from germline, CDR1 is MGHRA and CDR2 is YSYEKL. V was cut by 3 bases and J by 0 bases, with 9 bases left in between. This CDR3 is CASSQNRASNQPQHF. CDR3 DNA sequence: TGCGCCAGCAGCCAGAACAGGGCTAGCAATCAGCCCCAGCATTTT.

This clone was seen a few times. This chain links TRBV30 with TRBJ2-3; D perhaps matches TRBD2 (6 bases). Deletions cut 2 bases from V and 9 bases from J, with 18 bases between. Per germline, CDR1 GTSNPN and CDR2 SVGIG (reference sequence). The CDR3 sequence is 14 residues long. The CDR3 here is CAWSSGSSLSTQYF. CDR3 DNA: TGTGCCTGGAGTAGCGGGTCCTCCCTGTCAACGCAGTATTTT.

The CDR3 is CASSPSRAGETQYF. The CDR3 bases are TGTGCCAGCAGCCCGTCGAGGGCGGGGGAGACCCAGTACTTC. The V gene is TRBV7-2, the J gene TRBJ2-5, with TRBD2 as a possible D gene (6 bases). This CDR3 region has 14 residues. CDR1 is SGHTA and CDR2 is FQGNSA in the germline V gene. Trimming removed 5 bases from V and 5 bases from J, with 15 bases in between.

This clone was seen a few times. Its ends do not fully match the called genes, so a read error is possible. The chain links TRBV15 to TRBJ2-2; the match to TRBD1 covers 7 bases. Germline lookup yields CDR1 LNHNV and CDR2 YYDKDF (reference sequence). The CDR3 has 15 amino acids. The CDR3 loop reads CATSRDRVSAGELFF. Written as DNA, the CDR3 is TGTGCCACCAGTAGAGACAGGGTATCTGCCGGGGAGCTGTTTTTT.

V is TRBV27 and J is TRBJ1-5; the match to TRBD1 covers 9 bases. Losses at the gene ends were 8 bases for V and 2 bases for J; bases not matched to a gene: 4. Germline-derived CDR1 and CDR2 are MNHEY and SMNVEV (reference sequence). The CDR3 runs to 14 residues. The CDR3 is CASSTGGGNQPQHF. Written as DNA, the CDR3 is TGTGCCAGCTCGACAGGGGGAGGCAATCAGCCCCAGCATTTT.

This clone was seen repeatedly, ten times or more. V is TRBV4-1 and J is TRBJ2-5; 7 bases are shared with TRBD1. CDR1 MGHRA and CDR2 YSYEKL come from the germline V gene. J was trimmed by 1 base and V by 0 bases; bases with no gene match: 5. The CDR3 is 16 residues long. The CDR3 DNA follows: TGCGCCAGCAGCCAAGATGGAAAGGGGGCCCAAGAGACCCAGTACTTC. It specifies CASSQDGKGAQETQYF.

Regarding this clone: Additional DNA sequences in this sample encode the identical CDR3. The V call is TRBV29-1, the J call TRBJ1-2, with a weak D call TRBD1 (5 bases). The V and J ends lost 6 bases and 4 bases respectively, with 6 bases between them. CDR1 and CDR2 (germline): SQVTM, ANQGSEA. CDR3 length: 10 amino acids. CDR3 bases: TGCAGCGTAGACAGCTATGGCTACACCTTC. Protein: CSVDSYGYTF.

This clone was counted only a few times. The chain links TRBV29-1 to TRBJ2-3, with D possibly matching TRBD2 (6 bases). CDR3 length: 13 residues. With 7 bases removed from V and 0 bases from J, the gap between germline ends came to 11 bases. Germline-derived CDR1 and CDR2 are SQVTM and ANQGSEA. CDR3 coding DNA: TGCAGCGGCCTCGGGAGCAGCACAGATACGCAGTATTTT. Translation gives CSGLGSSTDTQYF.

This clone was seen a few times. This chain links TRBV4-2 with TRBJ1-2, with D possibly matching TRBD1 (5 bases). This CDR3 spans 15 amino acids. Trimming shortened V by 0 bases and J by 5 bases, and 13 bases separated the two germline ends. Germline-derived CDR1 and CDR2 are LGHNA and YNFKEQ. CDR3 coding DNA: TGTGCCAGCAGCCAAGATCTGGTACAGGCGTATGGCTACACCTTC. It codes for CASSQDLVQAYGYTF.

This chain links TRBV5-4 with TRBJ1-2; possibly TRBD1 for D (5 bases). Trimming took 4 bases from V and 0 from J, leaving 10 bases between them. CDR3 length equals 14 residues. Germline V CDR1 and CDR2: SGHNT, YYREEE (reference sequence). The CDR3 bases are TGTGCCAGCAGCCCGGACAAATCTAACTATGGCTACACCTTC. As protein: CASSPDKSNYGYTF.

This chain links TRBV4-1 with TRBJ2-3; perhaps TRBD1 as D (5 bases). The CDR3 length is 15 residues. Germline CDR1 reads MGHRA; CDR2 reads YSYEKL. V was shortened by 4 bases and J by 4 bases, with 15 bases between the two germline ends. The CDR3 DNA reads as TGCGCCAGCAGCCCTCTCGCAGGGATATCAGATACGCAGTATTTT. Its protein is CASSPLAGISDTQYF.

This chain connects TRBV9 to TRBJ2-2, with 7 bases identical to TRBD1. The junction had 15 bases not matched to a gene; V was cut back by 3 bases and J by 4 bases. There are 18 residues in the CDR3. Germline V CDR1 and CDR2: SGDLS, YYNGEE. The CDR3 DNA follows: TGTGCCAGCAGCGGGAAGACCCACAGGGGATGGGGCACCGGGGAGCTGTTTTTT. Translating it yields CASSGKTHRGWGTGELFF.

V gene TRBV11-3 combines with J gene TRBJ1-1; 7 bases match TRBD1. CDR1 SGHNT and CDR2 YENEEA come from the germline V gene. Trimming cost V 4 bases and J 7 bases; bases outside gene matches: 6. There are 13 residues in the CDR3. The CDR3 DNA follows: TGTGCCAGCAGCTCCCGACAGGGCGATGAAGCTTTCTTT. It encodes CASSSRQGDEAFF.

A few counts support this clone. The chain carries TRBV6-1 and TRBJ2-5, with 13 bases identical to TRBD2. Germline CDR1 MNHNS, CDR2 SASEGT. The CDR3 is 22 amino acids. V shed 0 bases and J 2 bases; nucleotides not matched to a gene: 18. The CDR3 DNA sequence: TGTGCCAGCAGTGAAGCCCTCCAAACTAGCGGGGGGGCCAGTTACAAACAAGAGACCCAGTACTTC. Translated: CASSEALQTSGGASYKQETQYF.

The table lists this clone with many counts. This chain connects TRBV11-3 to TRBJ2-4; 8 bases align to TRBD1. Trimming at V came to 5 bases and at J to 7 bases, leaving 10 bases not matched to a gene. The CDR3 is made up of 15 amino acids. In germline, CDR1 is SGHNT, CDR2 YENEEA. CDR3 in DNA: TGTGCCAGCAGCGTCGGACAGGGTGGGATGAACATTCAGTACTTC. As protein: CASSVGQGGMNIQYF.

Only a few counts were recorded for this clone. Other nucleotide sequences from this sample produce the same CDR3. The chain employs TRBV5-8 and TRBJ2-3; TRBD2 agrees at 8 bases. After removal of 4 bases from V and 2 bases from J, the junction contained 6 bases not matched to a gene. Germline CDR1 and CDR2: SGHTS and YDEGEE. The CDR3 length is 15 residues. The CDR3 sequence: CASSPGTRITDTQYF. DNA for the CDR3: TGTGCCAGCAGCCCTGGGACTAGAATCACAGATACGCAGTATTTT.

The rearrangement links TRBV11-2 to TRBJ2-3, with 8 nucleotides matching TRBD2. The ends lost 1 base at V and 6 bases at J; junction bases unmatched: 6. Germline lookup yields CDR1 SGHAT and CDR2 FQNNGV. This CDR3 has 15 amino acids. The CDR3 protein is CASSLAAGGSDTQYF. The CDR3 nucleotides read TGTGCCAGCAGCTTAGCGGCGGGGGGCTCGGATACGCAGTATTTT.

The table lists this clone with a few counts. The chain is built from TRBV25-1 and TRBJ2-1; 7 nucleotides match TRBD1. CDR3 length equals 14 residues. Per germline, CDR1 MGHDK and CDR2 SYGVNS. Germline trimming cut 4 bases from V and 5 bases from J; bases unmatched to any gene: 5. The CDR3: CASSGRDSDNEQFF. The CDR3 DNA sequence: TGTGCCAGCAGTGGCCGGGACAGCGACAATGAGCAGTTCTTC.